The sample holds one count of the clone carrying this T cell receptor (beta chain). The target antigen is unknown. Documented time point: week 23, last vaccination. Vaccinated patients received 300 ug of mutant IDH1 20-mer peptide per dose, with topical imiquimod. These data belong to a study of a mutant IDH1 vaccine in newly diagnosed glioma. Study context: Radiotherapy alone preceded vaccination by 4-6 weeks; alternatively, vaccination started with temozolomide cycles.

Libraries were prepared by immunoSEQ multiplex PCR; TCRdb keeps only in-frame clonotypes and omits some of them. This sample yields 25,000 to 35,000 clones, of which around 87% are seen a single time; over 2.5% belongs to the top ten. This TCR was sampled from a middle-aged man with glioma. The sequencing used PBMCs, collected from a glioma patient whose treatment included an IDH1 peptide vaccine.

CDR3: CASSRAGGIAGNTIYF. The CDR3, as DNA: TGTGCCAGCTCCCGGGCAGGGGGCATCGCTGGAAACACCATATATTTT. The chain carries TRBV18 and TRBJ1-3, with TRBD1 identical over 8 bases. CDR1 KGHSH and CDR2 LQKENI come from the germline V gene. The CDR3 sequence is 16 residues long. With V trimmed by 6 bases and J by 2 bases, 9 bases remained unmatched. Based on the CDR3 plus reference TRBV18 and TRBJ1-3, the full variable domain is NAGVMQNPRHLVRRRGQEARLRCSPMKGHSHVYWYRQLPEEGLKFMVYLQKENIIDESGMPKERFSAEFPKEGPSILRIQQVVRGDSAAYFCASSRAGGIAGNTIYFGEGSWLTVV.